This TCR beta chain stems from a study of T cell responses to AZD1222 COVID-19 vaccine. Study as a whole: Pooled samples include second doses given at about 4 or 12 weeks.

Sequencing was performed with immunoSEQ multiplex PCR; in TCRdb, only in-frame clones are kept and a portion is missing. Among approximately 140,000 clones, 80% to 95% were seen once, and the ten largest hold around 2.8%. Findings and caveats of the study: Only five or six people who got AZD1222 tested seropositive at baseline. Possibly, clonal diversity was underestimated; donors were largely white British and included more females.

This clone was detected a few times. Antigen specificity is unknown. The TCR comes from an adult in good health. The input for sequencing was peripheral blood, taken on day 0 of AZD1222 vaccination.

The CDR3 is CATSSSQGAQVYGYTF. DNA for the CDR3: TGTGCCACCAGCAGTAGCCAGGGGGCGCAGGTCTATGGCTACACCTTC. The rearrangement joins TRBV15 to TRBJ1-2; TRBD1 aligns across 8 bases. Looked up from germline, CDR1 is LNHNV and CDR2 is YYDKDF (reference sequence). This CDR3 has 16 amino acids. With 3 bases clipped from V and 4 bases from J, the junction kept 10 bases outside the gene matches.